The rows below give T cell receptor beta chains drawn from one sample of a study of T-cell reconstitution after alpha-beta-depleted transplantation in children. TCRdb processed the PCR reads anew with MiXCR; each CDR3 protein has one entry. The sample holds around 100,000 distinct CDR3 sequences; about a tenth are singletons and the top ten take less than 35%. Here the sequenced sample was PBMCs, taken before TCRalphabeta/CD19-depleted stem cell transplant. The source of these receptors is a boy between 2 and 10 years old with acute lymphoblastic leukemia, due to receive a stem cell transplant. CDR3s include the opening cysteine and the closing phenylalanine or tryptophan. D genes are given only for firm matches. Only some rows state a clone size, as once, few, many or a class for expanded clones.

size | J | V | D | DNA | CDR3
few | TRBJ1-1 | TRBV5-1 | - | TGCGCCAGCAGCTTGGAAGGGGAGGAAGCTTTCTTT | CASSLEGEEAFF
few | TRBJ1-1 | TRBV5-1 | - | TGCGCCAGCAGCGTGGGGGCGGGCACTGAAGCTTTCTTT | CASSVGAGTEAFF
many | TRBJ2-1 | TRBV12-3/TRBV12-4 | TRBD2 | TGTGCCAGCAGTTTTGCGGGACTAGGAAATGAGCAGTTCTTC | CASSFAGLGNEQFF
- | TRBJ2-5 | TRBV20-1 | TRBD2 | TGCAGTGCTAGGGGGAGGGGTCAGGAGACCCAGTACTTC | CSARGRGQETQYF
- | TRBJ1-6 | TRBV7-8 | TRBD1 | TGTGCCAGCAGCCAGGGACAGCAACTTTATAATTCACCCCTCCACTTT | CASSQGQQLYNSPLHF
- | TRBJ2-6 | TRBV28 | TRBD1 | TGTGCCAGCAGTTTCTTGAGACAGGGTAGCTCTGGGGCCAACGTCCTGACTTTC | CASSFLRQGSSGANVLTF
- | TRBJ1-1 | TRBV7-8 | - | TGTGCCAGCAGGAGAGGGACGCCCGGGGCTTTGAACACTGAAGCTTTCTTT | CASRRGTPGALNTEAFF
many | TRBJ2-7 | TRBV20-1 | TRBD2 | TGCAGTGCTAGTCGGACTAGCGGGATCAACGAGCAGTACTTC | CSASRTSGINEQYF
- | TRBJ2-6 | TRBV7-6 | TRBD2 | TGTGCCAGCAGGGCTAGCGGGGGGTCTGGGGCCAACGTCCTGACTTTC | CASRASGGSGANVLTF
many | TRBJ2-5 | TRBV12-3/TRBV12-4 | - | TGTGCCAGCAGTTTTCAGACTAACCCCCAAGAGACCCAGTACTTC | CASSFQTNPQETQYF
- | TRBJ2-2 | TRBV19 | TRBD1 | TGTGCCAGTAGTATCAGGGGACAGGGGAACACCGGGGAGCTGTTTTTT | CASSIRGQGNTGELFF
- | TRBJ1-1 | TRBV6-2/TRBV6-3 | - | TGTGCCAGCAGTTACGGTCGGACTGAAGCTTTCTTT | CASSYGRTEAFF
few | TRBJ2-7 | TRBV7-9 | - | TGTGCCAGCAGCTTAGGAGGAGGGTCCGAGCAGTACTTC | CASSLGGGSEQYF
few | TRBJ1-1 | TRBV24-1 | - | TGTGCCACCAGTGGATACGGGACCACTGAAGCTTTCTTT | CATSGYGTTEAFF
- | TRBJ2-6 | TRBV11-2 | TRBD1 | TGTGCCAGCCGAGAGACAGGGGGCGAAGGGGCCAACGTCCTGACTTTC | CASRETGGEGANVLTF
many | TRBJ2-7 | TRBV7-2 | TRBD1 | TGTGCCAGCAGCCTACGACAGGGGTGGTACGAGCAGTACTTC | CASSLRQGWYEQYF
few | TRBJ2-1 | TRBV7-9 | TRBD2 | TGTGCCAGCAGCTTAACTGGACTAGCGGACGGGCATGAGCAGTTCTTC | CASSLTGLADGHEQFF
few | TRBJ1-6 | TRBV5-1 | - | TGCGCCAGCAGCCAGTCGGGCAGGGGTATTTCGCCCCTCCACTTT | CASSQSGRGISPLHF
- | TRBJ2-3 | TRBV5-6 | - | TGTGCCAGCAGCTTGCCGGGTGGCACAGATACGCAGTATTTT | CASSLPGGTDTQYF
few | TRBJ1-6 | TRBV12-3/TRBV12-4 | - | TGTGCCAGCAGTTTAGGGGCTCGGTATAATTCACCCCTCCACTTT | CASSLGARYNSPLHF
few | TRBJ2-7 | TRBV7-9 | - | TGTGCCAGCAGTAGGGTAATCAGTCCCTACGAGCAGTACTTC | CASSRVISPYEQYF
- | TRBJ2-1 | TRBV14 | TRBD2 | TGTGCCAGCAGCCAGAGGCTAGCGGGAGGGGGGGAGCAGTTCTTC | CASSQRLAGGGEQFF
medium-sized | TRBJ2-1 | TRBV5-1 | - | TGCGCCAGCAGCTTGGGGGTCCGGCCAACGGGGTACTACAATGAGCAGTTCTTC | CASSLGVRPTGYYNEQFF